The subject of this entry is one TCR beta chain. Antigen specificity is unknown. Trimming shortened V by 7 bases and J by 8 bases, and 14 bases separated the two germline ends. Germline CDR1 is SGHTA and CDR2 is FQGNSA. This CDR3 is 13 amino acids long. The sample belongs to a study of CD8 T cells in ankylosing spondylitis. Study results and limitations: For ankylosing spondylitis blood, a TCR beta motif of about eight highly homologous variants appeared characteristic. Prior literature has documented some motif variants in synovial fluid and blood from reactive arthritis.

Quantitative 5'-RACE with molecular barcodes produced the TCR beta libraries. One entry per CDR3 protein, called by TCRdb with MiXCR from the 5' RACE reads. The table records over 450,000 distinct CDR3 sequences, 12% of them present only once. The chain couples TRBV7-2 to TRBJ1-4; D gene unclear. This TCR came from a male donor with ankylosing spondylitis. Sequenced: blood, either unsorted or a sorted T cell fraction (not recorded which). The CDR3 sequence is CASKRALREKLFF. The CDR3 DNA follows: TGTGCCAGCAAGCGGGCCCTTCGGGAAAAACTGTTTTTT.